The clone carrying this T cell receptor (beta chain) was seen many times. The target antigen is unknown. The data were obtained in a study of T cells in Graves' hyperthyroidism and ophthalmopathy. Findings and caveats of the study: Separating ophthalmopathy from stable hyperthyroidism was achieved by a 13 V-J model.

The CDR3 regions of TCR beta were amplified from RNA transcripts. A set of HTBI primers served as the primers for a first-round RT-PCR of the TCR CDR3. TCRdb ran MiXCR on the multiplex PCR reads and lists one entry per CDR3 protein. The repertoire holds roughly 630,000 distinct CDR3 sequences, with approximately 15% as singletons. This CDR3 is built from 19 residues. CDR1 is SGHTA, CDR2 FQGNSA, per germline. V was shortened by 3 bases and J by 0 bases, with 22 bases between the two germline ends. The source of this sequence is a woman aged 30 to 39 with Graves' hyperthyroidism. The specimen sequenced was blood. The gene calls are TRBV7-2 and TRBJ2-3; D could derive from TRBD1 or TRBD2 (6 bases each). CDR3 DNA sequence: TGTGCCAGCAGCTTCTACAGGGACTGGACCGTTTCTAGCACAGATACGCAGTATTTT. Translated: CASSFYRDWTVSSTDTQYF.